This T cell receptor (beta chain) was captured in a study of OX40 agonist ivuxolimab in advanced cancers. V gave up 4 bases and J gave up 3 bases; unmatched junction bases: 16. The CDR3 is 18 residues long. Germline lookup yields CDR1 MNHEY and CDR2 SMNVEV (reference sequence). About this clone itself: Its target is not known.

People who had autoimmune disease history or systemic immunosuppression were excluded. Study outcomes and limitations: In CD8+ T cells, expanded clones were on average more numerous than in CD4+.

Data came from immunoSEQ multiplex PCR; TCRdb stores just in-frame clones and leaves some out. The sample includes 69,000 or so clones, 80% to 85% of them seen just once. This TCR was sampled from an adult with an advanced solid tumor such as melanoma, head and neck, liver or kidney cancer. V usage is TRBV27 and J usage is TRBJ2-3; 7 bases agree with TRBD2. The sample was CD4+ or CD8+ T cells sorted from blood, taken in a trial of the OX40 agonist ivuxolimab. The CDR3 is CASSWVARAGRETDTQYF. CDR3 DNA: TGTGCCAGCAGTTGGGTCGCGAGGGCGGGGAGGGAGACAGATACGCAGTATTTT.